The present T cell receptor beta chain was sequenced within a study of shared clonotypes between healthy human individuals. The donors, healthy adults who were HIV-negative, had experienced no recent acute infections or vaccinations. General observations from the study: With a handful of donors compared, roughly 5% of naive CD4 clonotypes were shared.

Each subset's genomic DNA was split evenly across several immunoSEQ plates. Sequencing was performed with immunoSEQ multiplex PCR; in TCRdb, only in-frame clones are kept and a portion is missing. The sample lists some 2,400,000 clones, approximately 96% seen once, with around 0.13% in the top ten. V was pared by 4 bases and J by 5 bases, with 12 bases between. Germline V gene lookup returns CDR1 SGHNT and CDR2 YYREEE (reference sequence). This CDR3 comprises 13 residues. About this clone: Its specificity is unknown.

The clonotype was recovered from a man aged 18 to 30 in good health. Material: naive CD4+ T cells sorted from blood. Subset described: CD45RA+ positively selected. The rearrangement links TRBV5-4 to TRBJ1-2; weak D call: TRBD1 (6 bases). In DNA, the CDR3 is TGTGCCAGCAGCGGGGGGGGCCTTTATGGCTACACCTTC. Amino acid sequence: CASSGGGLYGYTF.